What follows are 19 T cell receptor beta chains derived from one specimen sequenced in a study of breast tumors, draining lymph nodes, adjacent tissues. TCRdb itself ran the multiplex PCR reads through MiXCR, one entry per CDR3 protein. The table records about 230,000 distinct CDR3 sequences, around 32% of them present only once. Axillary draining lymph nodes of breast cancer patients supplied the node samples. Sequencing was carried out using axillary lymph node tissue. Source of these receptors: a female donor with breast cancer. Some clones in this sample may be carry-over from other donors' samples.

A note on this clonotype: Just one base apart from a much larger clone, this may be a read error. The chain joins TRBV11-3 to TRBJ2-1; 8 bases line up with TRBD2. CDR3 size: 13 residues. Germline V gene sequence: CDR1 SGHNT, CDR2 YENEEA. The DNA for the CDR3 is TGTGCCAGCAGCCCCCGGGGGGGTCTGGAGCAGCTCTTC. This translates into CASSPRGGLEQLF.

This clonotype appeared many times. This chain links TRBV5-4 with TRBJ2-5; D may match TRBD1 or TRBD2 (5 bases each). V dropped 5 bases and J dropped 5 bases, with 10 bases sitting between them. This CDR3 region has 12 residues. The germline gives CDR1 SGHNT, CDR2 YYREEE (reference sequence). The DNA of the CDR3 is TGTGCCAGCAGTTCGTGGGGGGAGACCCAGTACTTC. Its translation: CASSSWGETQYF.

As for this clonotype: The CDR3 does not end in the conserved phenylalanine or tryptophan, so this is likely a read error. CDR3 nucleotide sequence: TGTGCCAGCAGCGTAGACGGAGCGTACGGGCAGTACTCC. Encoded protein: CASSVDGAYGQYS. J is TRBJ2-7 and V is TRBV9; no firm D call. The length of the CDR3 is 13 residues. Germline CDR1 SGDLS, CDR2 YYNGEE.

The chain combines TRBV7-2 with TRBJ1-2; 7 positions agree with TRBD1. In germline, CDR1 is SGHTA, CDR2 FQGNSA. V trimming: 5 bases; J trimming: 4 bases; junction bases outside the gene matches: 7. This CDR3 region has 14 residues. The CDR3 is CASSLRTGLYGYTF. Written as DNA, the CDR3 is TGTGCCAGCAGCCTTCGGACAGGCCTCTATGGCTACACCTTC.

This clonotype was seen repeatedly, ten times or more. The V call is TRBV29-1, the J call TRBJ1-4; D might be TRBD1 (6 bases). Trimming pared 6 bases from V and 7 bases from J, leaving 15 bases between. CDR3 size: 13 residues. Germline V gene sequence: CDR1 SQVTM, CDR2 ANQGSEA. For the CDR3, the DNA is TGCAGCGTGGGTACGGGGGCGGCTGAAAAACTGTTTTTT. Translation gives CSVGTGAAEKLFF.

Comments on this clonotype: The CDR3 end shows no conserved phenylalanine or tryptophan, and so a read error is likely. The chain employs TRBV29-1 and TRBJ2-7; the D is unclear. CDR1 and CDR2 (germline): SQVTM, ANQGSEA. The CDR3 sequence is 12 residues long. V lost 7 bases to trimming and J lost 0 bases, with 10 bases between them. CDR3 region: CSGGRGSYEQYL. The CDR3 DNA is TGCAGCGGTGGGCGTGGCTCCTACGAGCAGTACCTC.

This clonotype was recorded many times. The chain has TRBV7-9 and TRBJ2-3; maybe TRBD2 (7 bases). CDR3 length: 15 amino acids. Looked up from germline, CDR1 is SEHNR and CDR2 is FQNEAQ (reference sequence). Trimming took off 3 bases at V and 5 bases at J, with 15 bases between the two ends. The CDR3 DNA sequence: TGTGCCAGCAGCTTCGAGGGGGGGGGCCTAGATACGCAGTATTTT. The encoded protein is CASSFEGGGLDTQYF. The complete variable domain, with remaining parts taken from reference TRBV7-9 and TRBJ2-3, reads DTGVSQNPRHKITKRGQNVTFRCDPISEHNRLYWYRQTLGQGPEFLTYFQNEAQLEKSRLLSDRFSAERPKGSFSTLEIQRTEQGDSAMYLCASSFEGGGLDTQYFGPGTRLTVL.

There are many counts of this clonotype. This chain links TRBV7-3 with TRBJ2-3; TRBD2 matches 7 bases. The CDR3 sequence is 14 residues long. V lost 3 bases and J lost 5; bases outside the gene matches: 5. Germline CDR1 reads SGHTA; CDR2 reads FQGTGA. In DNA form, the CDR3 reads TGTGCCAGCAGCTTGGGACTACCCGGAGATACGCAGTATTTT. Translation gives CASSLGLPGDTQYF.

This chain connects TRBV7-9 to TRBJ2-3; 12 bases match TRBD2. Per the germline V gene, CDR1 is SEHNR and CDR2 is FQNEAQ (reference sequence). This CDR3 has 16 amino acids. V dropped 6 bases and J dropped 10; count of bases not matched to a gene: 14. CDR3: CASSPGRLAGATAQYF. DNA for the CDR3: TGTGCCAGCAGTCCAGGCCGACTAGCGGGAGCCACGGCGCAGTATTTT.

This chain connects TRBV9 to TRBJ1-6; D gene uncertain. This CDR3 has 15 residues. The V gene lost 4 bases and the J gene lost 3 bases, with 11 bases spanning the gap. The V gene's germline CDR1 is SGDLS and CDR2 YYNGEE. Here the CDR3 DNA reads TGTGCCAGCAGCATGGACGGCCGCTATAATTCACCCCTCCACTTT. Translating gives CASSMDGRYNSPLHF.

This clonotype was seen many times. The CDR3 sequence is CSVELGQGNSREKLFF. As DNA, the CDR3 is TGCAGCGTTGAGCTGGGACAGGGTAATAGTCGAGAAAAACTGTTTTTT. The chain combines TRBV29-1 with TRBJ1-4; 9 bases match TRBD1. The junction had 13 bases not matched to a gene; V was cut back by 3 bases and J by 8 bases. Looked up from germline, CDR1 is SQVTM and CDR2 is ANQGSEA. This CDR3 region has 16 residues. The full variable domain, rest sourced from reference TRBV29-1 and TRBJ1-4, is SAVISQKPSRDICQRGTSLTIQCQVDSQVTMMFWYRQQPGQSLTLIATANQGSEATYESGFVIDKFPISRPNLTFSTLTVSNMSPEDSSIYLCSVELGQGNSREKLFFGSGTQLSVL.

This chain connects TRBV15 to TRBJ2-7; 12 nucleotides agree with TRBD1. The germline V gene encodes CDR1 LNHNV and CDR2 YYDKDF (reference sequence). The CDR3 extends over 15 amino acids. The trim removed 4 bases at V and 6 bases at J, leaving 7 bases unmatched. This CDR3 is CATSTTSGQGAEQYF. CDR3 in DNA: TGTGCCACCAGCACAACCTCGGGACAGGGGGCCGAGCAGTACTTC.

The chain combines TRBV10-3 with TRBJ1-6; D uncertain. CDR3 size: 14 residues. Germline V lookup: CDR1 ENHRY, CDR2 SYGVKD. V lost 6 bases to trimming and J lost 6 bases, with 12 bases between them. CDR3 in DNA: TGTGCCATCAGGGGCGGAAAGACTAATTCACCCCTCCACTTT. Protein sequence: CAIRGGKTNSPLHF.

V and J are TRBV28 and TRBJ2-3; D is possibly TRBD2 (6 bases). CDR3 length: 14 residues. Trimming cost V 8 bases and J 1 base, with 13 bases left between them. Germline lookup yields CDR1 MDHEN and CDR2 SYDVKM. The CDR3 here is CASAGGSGTDTQYF. CDR3 sequence (DNA): TGTGCCAGCGCCGGGGGTTCGGGCACAGATACGCAGTATTTT.

The chain joins TRBV7-2 to TRBJ2-3, with D possibly being TRBD2 (9 bases). Germline CDR1 reads SGHTA; CDR2 reads FQGNSA. This CDR3 spans 19 amino acids. Trimming left V 0 bases short and J 9 bases short, with 28 bases between. The CDR3 sequence is CASSLAHRGLAGVYDTQYF. The CDR3 DNA follows: TGTGCCAGCAGCTTAGCGCACAGGGGGTTAGCGGGAGTGTACGACACGCAGTATTTT.

This clonotype was counted many times. The chain carries TRBV19 and TRBJ1-2; no definite D call. The CDR3 consists of 13 residues. Germline lookup yields CDR1 LNHDA and CDR2 SQIVND (reference sequence). The ends were cut back, 5 bases at V and 0 bases at J, with 7 bases in the middle. DNA of the CDR3: TGTGCCAGTAGTTCGCCTCCTAACTATGGCTACACCTTC. It translates to CASSSPPNYGYTF.

The gene calls are TRBV5-1 and TRBJ1-1, with D unresolved. Per the germline V gene, CDR1 is SGHRS and CDR2 is YFSETQ. V lost 3 bases to trimming and J lost 1 base, with 7 bases between them. This CDR3 is 13 amino acids long. CDR3 sequence reads: CASSSDGNTEAFF. The CDR3, as DNA: TGCGCCAGCAGCTCGGACGGGAACACTGAAGCTTTCTTT.

This clonotype has at least ten counts. This chain links TRBV24-1 with TRBJ2-1, with D possibly matching TRBD1 (5 bases). Germline V gene lookup returns CDR1 KGHDR and CDR2 SFDVKD. Trimming cost V 0 bases and J 5 bases, with 10 bases left between them. The CDR3 runs to 15 residues. The CDR3 DNA is TGTGCCACCAGTGATTTGCAAACAGGAGACAATGAGCAGTTCTTC. Translated: CATSDLQTGDNEQFF.

This clonotype was counted at least ten times. The chain couples TRBV20-1 to TRBJ2-5; TRBD1 agrees at 8 bases. Trimming took 6 bases from V and 5 from J; bases not matched to a gene: 11. CDR3 length: 14 amino acids. Germline CDR1 and CDR2: DFQATT and SNEGSKA (reference sequence). The CDR3 sequence: CSANPDRGGETQYF. Written as DNA, the CDR3 is TGCAGTGCAAACCCTGACAGGGGTGGCGAGACCCAGTACTTC.